The 8 T cell receptor beta chains given below trace back to one sample, sequenced in a study of blood T cell repertoires in COVID-19. Using immunoSEQ multiplex PCR, the repertoire was profiled, and TCRdb retains in-frame clones only, with some absent. Counted here are hundreds of thousands of clones, 89% occurring once; the ten biggest clones make up 9.5%. Sequencing used PBMCs or T cells enriched from blood (not recorded which). The receptor source for this set is a woman aged 35 to 49 who had recovered from COVID-19.

V gene TRBV11-3 combines with J gene TRBJ1-6, with no clear D. This CDR3 is 13 amino acids long. From germline, CDR1 is SGHNT and CDR2 YENEEA. The ends were cut back, 6 bases at V and 4 bases at J, with 7 bases in the middle. CDR3 region: CASRAFYNSPLHF. The CDR3 coding sequence is TGTGCCAGCAGGGCATTTTATAATTCACCCCTCCACTTT. Filled out from reference TRBV11-3 and TRBJ1-6, the complete variable domain reads EAGVVQSPRYKIIEKKQPVAFWCNPISGHNTLYWYLQNLGQGPELLIRYENEEAVDDSQLPKDRFSAERLKGVDSTLKIQPAELGDSAVYLCASRAFYNSPLHFGNGTRLTVT.

The chain couples TRBV14 to TRBJ2-5, with 7 bases lining up with TRBD1. This CDR3 is built from 13 residues. Germline CDR1 and CDR2: SGHDN and FVKESK. V lost 6 bases, J lost 5 bases, and 6 bases stayed unmatched. The DNA for the CDR3 is TGTGCCAGCAGGTTAACAGGGGCCGAGACCCAGTACTTC. Protein sequence: CASRLTGAETQYF.

The V call is TRBV11-2, the J call TRBJ1-5; possible D gene TRBD1, 5 bases. V lost 6 bases, J lost 2 bases, and 17 bases lay in between. Germline loops: CDR1 SGHAT, CDR2 FQNNGV. This CDR3 spans 16 amino acids. The CDR3 DNA reads as TGTGCCAGCAGGCCTGACAGTACCTGGGGCAATCAGCCCCAGCATTTT. This gives the protein CASRPDSTWGNQPQHF.

This rearrangement joins TRBV5-4 to TRBJ2-7; tentatively, D is TRBD1 (6 bases). Trimming stripped 0 bases from V and 1 base from J, with 11 bases between. CDR1 and CDR2 (germline): SGHNT, YYREEE (reference sequence). CDR3 size: 15 residues. The CDR3: CASSLGPDSSYEQYF. The CDR3 nucleotides read TGTGCCAGCAGCTTGGGTCCGGACAGTTCCTACGAGCAGTACTTC. The full variable domain, with the rest looked up from reference TRBV5-4 and TRBJ2-7, is ETGVTQSPTHLIKTRGQQVTLRCSSQSGHNTVSWYQQALGQGPQFIFQYYREEENGRGNFPPRFSGLQFPNYSSELNVNALELDDSALYLCASSLGPDSSYEQYFGPGTRLTVT.

This clone was counted a single time. The J gene is TRBJ2-1, the V gene TRBV10-3; D is unclear. The CDR3 has 12 residues. Germline V gene lookup returns CDR1 ENHRY and CDR2 SYGVKD. V was clipped by 3 bases and J by 10 bases, with 10 bases between them. CDR3 bases: TGTGCCATCAGTGATAGGTCCGGGGAGCAGTTCTTC. Protein: CAISDRSGEQFF.

J is TRBJ1-1 and V is TRBV7-3; D is ambiguous. The ends were cut back, 4 bases at V and 1 base at J, with 7 bases in the middle. The CDR3 has 13 amino acids. Germline loops: CDR1 SGHTA, CDR2 FQGTGA. This CDR3 is CASSYFRNTEAFF. CDR3 nucleotides: TGTGCCAGCAGCTATTTCAGGAACACTGAAGCTTTCTTT.

The chain joins TRBV7-9 to TRBJ1-5, with 7 bases matching TRBD1. V trimming: 1 base; J trimming: 4 bases; junction bases outside the gene matches: 10. The germline V gene encodes CDR1 SEHNR and CDR2 FQNEAQ (reference sequence). This CDR3 has 17 amino acids. Here the CDR3 reads CASSLGNRGVGNQPQHF. DNA of the CDR3: TGTGCCAGCAGCTTAGGGAACAGGGGTGTCGGGAATCAGCCCCAGCATTTT.

This clone was detected once. The chain is built from TRBV7-3 and TRBJ1-6, with 8 bases lining up with TRBD1. This CDR3 contains 15 residues. Germline CDR1 is SGHTA and CDR2 is FQGTGA. After removal of 1 base from V and 10 bases from J, the junction contained 6 bases not matched to a gene. CDR3 DNA sequence: TGTGCCAGCAGCTTAAGTCAGGGGGCAGCCTCACCCCTCCACTTT. Amino acid sequence: CASSLSQGAASPLHF.